The 15 T cell receptor beta chains below come from one sample, sequenced in a study of T cell clones after liver transplantation. Assay used: immunoSEQ multiplex PCR; TCRdb lists only in-frame clones, some missing. The sample includes 45,000 to 60,000 clones, 60% to 80% of them seen just once. This specimen consisted of CD4+ T cells from blood, obtained at the 22-month timepoint. Source of these receptors: a human patient who received a liver transplant. Some T cells may be graft donor cells.

The chain combines TRBV11-1 with TRBJ2-1; TRBD1 agrees at 10 bases. The germline gives CDR1 SGHAT, CDR2 FQDESV (reference sequence). V lost 3 bases to trimming and J lost 4 bases; unmatched junction nucleotides: 3. This CDR3 is built from 15 residues. CDR3 sequence reads: CASSLDRGLYNEQFF. The CDR3 nucleotides read TGTGCCAGCAGCTTGGACAGGGGGTTATACAATGAGCAGTTCTTC.

V and J are TRBV15 and TRBJ2-7, with TRBD1 identical over 9 bases. Germline lookup yields CDR1 LNHNV and CDR2 YYDKDF (reference sequence). The length of the CDR3 is 15 residues. Germline trimming cut 5 bases from V and 6 bases from J; bases unmatched to any gene: 11. CDR3 in DNA: TGTGCCACCAGCGGATCCGGGACAGGGTCCCTCGAGCAGTACTTC. Translated: CATSGSGTGSLEQYF.

The genes are TRBV30 and TRBJ2-4, with unresolved D. Germline V CDR1 and CDR2: GTSNPN, SVGIG (reference sequence). The CDR3 runs 12 residues. V was trimmed by 0 bases and J by 0 bases, leaving 0 bases between them. CDR3 nucleotides: TGTGCCTGGAGTGTAGCCAAAAACATTCAGTACTTC. Protein: CAWSVAKNIQYF.

This rearrangement joins TRBV2 to TRBJ1-5; 8 bases map to TRBD1. Looked up from germline, CDR1 is SNHLY and CDR2 is FYNNEI. CDR3 length: 15 residues. The V gene end was trimmed by 6 bases and the J gene end by 1 base; junction bases not matched to a gene: 5. This CDR3 reads CASSQGALSNQPQHF. The CDR3 bases are TGTGCCAGCAGCCAGGGGGCGCTGAGCAATCAGCCCCAGCATTTT.

This rearrangement joins TRBV6-1 to TRBJ1-5, with a tentative D call TRBD1 (6 bases). Trimming pared 2 bases from V and 3 bases from J, leaving 23 bases between. This CDR3 has 19 amino acids. Germline-derived CDR1 and CDR2 are MNHNS and SASEGT. The CDR3 DNA reads as TGTGCCAGCAGTGAATTCAGGGGAGGGAGGGGACGTCTCAATCAGCCCCAGCATTTT. This translates into CASSEFRGGRGRLNQPQHF.

The chain combines TRBV5-6 with TRBJ2-2, with D perhaps given as TRBD1 or TRBD2 (5 bases each). The ends were cut back, 7 bases at V and 0 bases at J, with 7 bases in the middle. The CDR3 loop spans 13 amino acids. Per the germline V gene, CDR1 is SGHDT and CDR2 is YYEEEE. This chain's CDR3 is CASGTPNTGELFF. CDR3 in DNA: TGTGCCAGCGGGACCCCGAACACCGGGGAGCTGTTTTTT.

The chain has TRBV7-3 and TRBJ2-1; D possibly corresponds to TRBD2 (7 bases). The V gene lost 5 bases and the J gene lost 10 bases, with 18 bases spanning the gap. CDR3 length: 14 amino acids. The germline gives CDR1 SGHTA, CDR2 FQGTGA. CDR3 loop: CASSPSPGGREQFF. CDR3 DNA: TGTGCCAGCAGCCCAAGTCCCGGGGGGCGGGAGCAGTTCTTC.

This clone has a single count. The rearrangement uses TRBV7-3 and TRBJ2-5; D might be TRBD1 (8 bases). In germline, CDR1 is SGHTA, CDR2 FQGTGA. Trimming cost V 4 bases and J 5 bases, with 14 bases left between them. This CDR3 comprises 14 residues. CDR3 DNA: TGTGCCAGCAGCTCAGGACAGGGAGGGGAGACCCAGTACTTC. Translated, it gives CASSSGQGGETQYF.

This sequence joins TRBV19 and TRBJ1-1; D call uncertain. V was clipped by 5 bases and J by 0 bases, with 10 bases between them. Germline CDR1 and CDR2: LNHDA and SQIVND (reference sequence). The length of the CDR3 is 14 residues. The CDR3 DNA sequence: TGTGCCAGTAGTCCGCAGCCTTTGAACACTGAAGCTTTCTTT. It translates to CASSPQPLNTEAFF.

This clone appeared a single time. The chain has TRBV18 and TRBJ1-4, with a weak D call TRBD1 (5 bases). The germline V gene encodes CDR1 KGHSH and CDR2 LQKENI. The CDR3 runs 15 residues. V lost 4 bases, J lost 4 bases, and 13 bases lay in between. CDR3 DNA sequence: TGTGCCAGCTCACGCGACAGTCTCTTTAATGAAAAACTGTTTTTT. It encodes CASSRDSLFNEKLFF. Supplemented by reference TRBV18 and TRBJ1-4, the full variable domain reads NAGVMQNPRHLVRRRGQEARLRCSPMKGHSHVYWYRQLPEEGLKFMVYLQKENIIDESGMPKERFSAEFPKEGPSILRIQQVVRGDSAAYFCASSRDSLFNEKLFFGSGTQLSVL.

The V and J genes are TRBV28 and TRBJ1-6; the match to TRBD1 covers 8 bases. Looked up from germline, CDR1 is MDHEN and CDR2 is SYDVKM. J gave up 6 bases and V 7 bases, and 5 bases lay outside the gene matches. This CDR3 is built from 14 residues. CDR3 nucleotide sequence: TGTGCCAGCAAGGACAGGGACTTTAATTCACCCCTCCACTTT. Translated: CASKDRDFNSPLHF.

This chain joins TRBV7-3 and TRBJ2-1; 12 bases fit TRBD2. Germline CDR1 SGHTA, CDR2 FQGTGA. The J segment lost 7 bases and the V segment lost 5 bases, leaving 6 bases of the junction unmatched. The CDR3 spans 15 residues. The CDR3 nucleotides read TGTGCCAGCAGCCCCACGGGACTAGCGGGTAATGAGCAGTTCTTC. This gives the protein CASSPTGLAGNEQFF.

This sequence joins TRBV2 and TRBJ2-2; the D gene is possibly TRBD2 (7 bases). The ends were cut back, 8 bases at V and 5 bases at J, with 15 bases in the middle. Germline lookup yields CDR1 SNHLY and CDR2 FYNNEI. The CDR3 contains 14 residues. The CDR3: CASGGAGRTGELFF. In DNA, the CDR3 is TGTGCCAGCGGGGGGGCAGGGAGGACCGGGGAGCTGTTTTTT.

This clone has more than one count but fewer than ten. Other DNA sequences in the sample encode the same CDR3. V is TRBV11-3 and J is TRBJ2-1, with unresolved D. CDR1 SGHNT and CDR2 YENEEA come from the germline V gene. Trimming shortened V by 3 bases and J by 5 bases, and 8 bases separated the two germline ends. This CDR3 is built from 13 residues. This CDR3 is CASSLSQHNEQFF. The CDR3 DNA is TGTGCCAGCAGCTTGTCACAACACAATGAGCAGTTCTTC.

The genes are TRBV11-2 and TRBJ2-1; 9 nucleotides align to TRBD2. Germline values: CDR1 SGHAT, CDR2 FQNNGV. This CDR3 is built from 13 residues. J lost 5 bases, V lost 8 bases, and 4 bases had no gene match. CDR3 DNA: TGTGCCAGCGGCGGGGGGGCAAACAATGAGCAGTTCTTC. It codes for CASGGGANNEQFF.